Following are 18 T cell receptor beta chains from one sample sequenced in a study of T cells in Graves' hyperthyroidism and ophthalmopathy. RNA transcripts gave rise to amplified TCR beta CDR3 regions. Carried out on the TCR CDR3, a first-round RT-PCR used the HTBI primer set. TCRdb reprocessed the multiplex PCR reads via MiXCR and lists one record per CDR3 protein. The table lists some 580,000 distinct CDR3 sequences, more than 15% of them singletons. Sequenced sample: blood. These receptors were obtained from a woman in her 40s with Graves' ophthalmopathy.

This clonotype was recorded many times. CDR3 in DNA: TGCAGTGCTAGTTGGCGGGAGGTCCACAATGAGCAGTTCTTC. This translates into CSASWREVHNEQFF. The V and J genes are TRBV20-1 and TRBJ2-1; TRBD2 aligns across 8 bases. CDR3 size: 14 residues. Per the germline V gene, CDR1 is DFQATT and CDR2 is SNEGSKA (reference sequence). V shed 3 bases and J 5 bases; nucleotides not matched to a gene: 6.

This clonotype was counted a few times. This may be a read error: a much more frequent sequence differs by one nucleotide. The chain couples TRBV27 to TRBJ1-1; D uncertain. The V and J ends lost 6 bases and 4 bases respectively, with 12 bases between them. The germline V gene has CDR1 MNHEY and CDR2 SMNVEV (reference sequence). The CDR3 sequence is 13 residues long. The CDR3 loop is CASSLRGITEAFF. The CDR3 nucleotides are TGTGCCAGCAGCCTAAGAGGGATCACTGAAGCTTTCTTT.

The sample holds many counts of this clonotype. V gene TRBV12-3 or TRBV12-4 combines with J gene TRBJ1-1; no definite D call. CDR3 length: 11 residues. Trimming removed 3 bases from V and 7 bases from J, with 6 bases in between. CDR3 sequence: CASSLTLEAFF. The DNA for the CDR3 is TGTGCCAGCAGTTTGACCCTTGAAGCTTTCTTT.

The table lists this clonotype with a few counts. The chain links TRBV2 to TRBJ2-4; D not certain. The CDR3 covers 15 residues. Trimming stripped 1 base from V and 8 bases from J, with 15 bases between. Germline values: CDR1 SNHLY, CDR2 FYNNEI. The CDR3 bases are TGTGCCAGCAGTGAAGGTCTCAGGTTGATGGACATTCAGTACTTC. This translates into CASSEGLRLMDIQYF.

The genes are TRBV6-1 and TRBJ2-5, with 15 bases aligning to TRBD2. Germline V gene data show CDR1 as MNHNS and CDR2 as SASEGT. V was pared by 8 bases and J by 1 base, with 5 bases of the junction left unmatched. The CDR3 contains 16 residues. This CDR3 reads CASRPGLAGGQETQYF. The CDR3, as DNA: TGTGCCAGCCGCCCGGGACTAGCGGGAGGCCAAGAGACCCAGTACTTC.

This clonotype was detected ten times or more. This chain joins TRBV20-1 and TRBJ2-7, with 8 bases aligning to TRBD1. The CDR3 spans 13 residues. In germline, CDR1 is DFQATT, CDR2 SNEGSKA (reference sequence). V lost 5 bases to trimming and J lost 4 bases; unmatched junction nucleotides: 7. CDR3 sequence (DNA): TGCAGTGCTCCCCCCACAGGGGGATACGAGCAGTACTTC. Protein product: CSAPPTGGYEQYF.

This clonotype was found many times. The V and J genes are TRBV2 and TRBJ2-3; 8 bases are a match to TRBD1. The CDR3 totals 15 residues. CDR1 and CDR2 (germline): SNHLY, FYNNEI. Germline trimming cut 7 bases from V and 4 bases from J; bases unmatched to any gene: 10. CDR3 sequence reads: CASTQNRGVADTQYF. The CDR3 nucleotides are TGTGCCAGCACCCAAAACAGGGGGGTGGCAGATACGCAGTATTTT.

This clonotype was observed a few times. The germline gene is not matched at one end of the junction; a read error may be the cause. The chain carries TRBV28 and TRBJ1-3, with a possible D match to TRBD1 (6 bases). CDR3 length: 14 residues. Germline assignment: CDR1 MDHEN and CDR2 SYDVKM. CDR3 residues: CASRRGGSGTTIYF. The CDR3 bases are TGTGCCAGCAGAAGGGGGGGGTCTGGAACCACCATATATTTT. Based on the CDR3 plus reference TRBV28 and TRBJ1-3, the full variable domain is DVKVTQSSRYLVKRTGEKVFLECVQDMDHENMFWYRQDPGLGLRLIYFSYDVKMKEKGDIPEGYSVSREKKERFSLILESASTNQTSMYLCASRRGGSGTTIYFGEGSWLTVV.

In its sample, this clonotype was seen a few times. The V call is TRBV7-9, the J call TRBJ2-4; D tentatively fits TRBD1 or TRBD2 (5 bases each). Per germline, CDR1 SEHNR and CDR2 FQNEAQ (reference sequence). V was pared by 4 bases and J by 3 bases, with 7 bases between. CDR3 length equals 13 residues. The CDR3, as DNA: TGTGCCAGCAGCTGGGGGTTCAAAAACATTCAGTACTTC. It encodes CASSWGFKNIQYF.

This clonotype appeared many times. The chain recombines TRBV30 with TRBJ2-5; a weak D match, TRBD2 (6 bases). Germline-derived CDR1 and CDR2 are GTSNPN and SVGIG (reference sequence). V lost 0 bases to trimming and J lost 5 bases, with 13 bases between them. The CDR3 covers 14 residues. CDR3 sequence: CAWSVRTRGETQYF. The CDR3 region has the DNA TGTGCCTGGAGTGTACGTACACGGGGGGAGACCCAGTACTTC.

This clonotype came up many times. The V gene is TRBV3-1, the J gene TRBJ1-1; 8 positions agree with TRBD1. Germline-derived CDR1 and CDR2 are LGHDT and YNNKEL (reference sequence). J gave up 5 bases and V 2 bases, and 4 bases lay outside the gene matches. CDR3 length: 14 amino acids. CDR3 amino acids: CASSQQGARTEAFF. CDR3 nucleotides: TGTGCCAGCAGCCAACAGGGGGCGAGGACTGAAGCTTTCTTT.

This clonotype was detected only a few times. The chain recombines TRBV5-5 with TRBJ1-4; unclear D gene. The CDR3 runs 16 residues. V lost 1 base and J 0 bases, leaving 10 bases between the germline ends. Germline CDR1 reads SGHKS; CDR2 reads YYEKEE (reference sequence). CDR3 sequence reads: CASSLIGVTTNEKLFF. CDR3 nucleotides: TGTGCCAGCAGCTTGATTGGGGTTACAACTAATGAAAAACTGTTTTTT.

The gene calls are TRBV2 and TRBJ2-7; either TRBD1 or TRBD2 may supply D (5 bases each). V was shortened by 4 bases and J by 3 bases, with 10 bases between the two germline ends. CDR3 length: 13 amino acids. Germline CDR1 SNHLY, CDR2 FYNNEI. In DNA, the CDR3 is TGTGCCAGCAGTGCCGGGACCTTCTACGAGCAGTACTTC. Translated, it gives CASSAGTFYEQYF.

This chain links TRBV29-1 with TRBJ1-4, with D tentatively TRBD1 (5 bases). Germline values: CDR1 SQVTM, CDR2 ANQGSEA. The CDR3 sequence is 14 residues long. Trimming left V 8 bases short and J 0 bases short, with 13 bases between. CDR3 in DNA: TGCAGCCCCTCCAGGGAGGCAACTAATGAAAAACTGTTTTTT. Its translation is CSPSREATNEKLFF.

This clonotype was found a few times. V gene TRBV5-1 combines with J gene TRBJ2-3, with 10 bases identical to TRBD2. Germline CDR1 and CDR2: SGHRS and YFSETQ. The CDR3 has 14 amino acids. Trimming took 3 bases from V and 5 from J; bases not matched to a gene: 3. The CDR3 reads CASSWTSGLDTQYF. The CDR3 DNA sequence: TGCGCCAGCAGCTGGACTAGCGGATTAGATACGCAGTATTTT. Variable domain in full (rest from reference TRBV5-1 and TRBJ2-3): KAGVTQTPRYLIKTRGQQVTLSCSPISGHRSVSWYQQTPGQGLQFLFEYFSETQRNKGNFPGRFSGRQFSNSRSEMNVSTLELGDSALYLCASSWTSGLDTQYFGPGTRLTVL.

This clonotype was seen many times. This rearrangement joins TRBV28 to TRBJ2-3; the D is unclear. This CDR3 contains 14 residues. V was clipped by 8 bases and J by 2 bases, with 14 bases between them. CDR1 and CDR2 (germline): MDHEN, SYDVKM. CDR3 DNA: TGTGCCAGCTCCCGAGGCGGCCCCACAGATACGCAGTATTTT. Amino acid sequence: CASSRGGPTDTQYF.

The CDR3 spells CSVNTGEGLTDTQYF. The CDR3 DNA is TGCAGCGTTAATACGGGGGAGGGCCTCACAGATACGCAGTATTTT. The genes are TRBV29-1 and TRBJ2-3; 7 nucleotides match TRBD2. The germline V gene encodes CDR1 SQVTM and CDR2 ANQGSEA. This CDR3 spans 15 amino acids. With V trimmed by 5 bases and J by 2 bases, 10 bases remained unmatched.

This clonotype was detected many times. CDR3 sequence: CSAGVGASTDTQYF. CDR3 coding DNA: TGCAGTGCTGGAGTGGGAGCTTCGACAGATACGCAGTATTTT. This sequence joins TRBV20-1 and TRBJ2-3, with D possibly TRBD2 on 5 matching bases. Germline lookup yields CDR1 DFQATT and CDR2 SNEGSKA (reference sequence). The V gene lost 5 bases and the J gene lost 3 bases, with 15 bases spanning the gap. The CDR3 runs to 14 residues.